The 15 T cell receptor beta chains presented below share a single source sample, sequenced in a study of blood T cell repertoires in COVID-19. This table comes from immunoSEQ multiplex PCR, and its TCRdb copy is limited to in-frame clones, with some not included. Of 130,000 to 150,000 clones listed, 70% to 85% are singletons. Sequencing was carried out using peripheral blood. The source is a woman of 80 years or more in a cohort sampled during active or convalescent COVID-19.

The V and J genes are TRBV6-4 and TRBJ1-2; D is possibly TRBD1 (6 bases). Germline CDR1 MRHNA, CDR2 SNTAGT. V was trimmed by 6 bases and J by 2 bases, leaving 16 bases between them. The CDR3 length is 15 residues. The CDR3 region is CASRAEQGANYGYTF. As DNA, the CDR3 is TGTGCCAGCAGGGCGGAACAGGGAGCAAACTATGGCTACACCTTC.

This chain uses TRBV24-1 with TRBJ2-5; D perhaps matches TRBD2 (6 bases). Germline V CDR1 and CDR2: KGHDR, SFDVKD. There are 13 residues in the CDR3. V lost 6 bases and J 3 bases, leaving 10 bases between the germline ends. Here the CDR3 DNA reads TGTGCCACCAGTAGCGGCGGGAAAGAGACCCAGTACTTC. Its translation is CATSSGGKETQYF.

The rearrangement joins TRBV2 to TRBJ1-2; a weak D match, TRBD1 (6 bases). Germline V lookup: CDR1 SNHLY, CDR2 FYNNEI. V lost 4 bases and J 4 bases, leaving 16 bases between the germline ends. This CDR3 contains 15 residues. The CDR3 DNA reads TGTGCCAGCAGTGCCCAAACCAGGGGTAGCTATGGCTACACCTTC. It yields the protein CASSAQTRGSYGYTF. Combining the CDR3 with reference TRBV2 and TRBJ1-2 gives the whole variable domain EPEVTQTPSHQVTQMGQEVILRCVPISNHLYFYWYRQILGQKVEFLVSFYNNEISEKSEIFDDQFSVERPDGSNFTLKIRSTKLEDSAMYFCASSAQTRGSYGYTFGSGTRLTVV.

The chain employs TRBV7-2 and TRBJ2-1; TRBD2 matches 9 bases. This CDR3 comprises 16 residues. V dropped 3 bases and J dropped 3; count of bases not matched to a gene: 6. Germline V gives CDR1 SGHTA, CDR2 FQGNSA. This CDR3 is CASSFAGGIYYNEQFF. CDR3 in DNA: TGTGCCAGCAGCTTCGCGGGGGGGATCTACTACAATGAGCAGTTCTTC.

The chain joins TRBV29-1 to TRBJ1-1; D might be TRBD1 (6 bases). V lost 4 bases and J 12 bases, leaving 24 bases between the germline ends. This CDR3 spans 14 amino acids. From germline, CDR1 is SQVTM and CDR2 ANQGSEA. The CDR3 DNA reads TGCAGCGTTGTGGGAAACCGGGACACCGGGAAATCTTTCTTT. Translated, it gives CSVVGNRDTGKSFF.

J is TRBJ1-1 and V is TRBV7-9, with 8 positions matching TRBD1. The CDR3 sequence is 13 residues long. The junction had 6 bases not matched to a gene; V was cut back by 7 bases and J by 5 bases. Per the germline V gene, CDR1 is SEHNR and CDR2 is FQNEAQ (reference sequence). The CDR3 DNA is TGTGCCAGCACCAGGACAGGGACGACTGAAGCTTTCTTT. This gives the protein CASTRTGTTEAFF. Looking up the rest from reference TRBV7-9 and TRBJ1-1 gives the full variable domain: DTGVSQNPRHKITKRGQNVTFRCDPISEHNRLYWYRQTLGQGPEFLTYFQNEAQLEKSRLLSDRFSAERPKGSFSTLEIQRTEQGDSAMYLCASTRTGTTEAFFGQGTRLTVV.

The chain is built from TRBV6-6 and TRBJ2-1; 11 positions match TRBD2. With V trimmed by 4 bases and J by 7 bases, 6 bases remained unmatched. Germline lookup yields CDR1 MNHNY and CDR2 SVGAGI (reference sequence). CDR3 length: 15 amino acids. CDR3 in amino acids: CASSSQVAGGNEQFF. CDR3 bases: TGTGCCAGCAGTTCCCAGGTAGCGGGGGGGAATGAGCAGTTCTTC.

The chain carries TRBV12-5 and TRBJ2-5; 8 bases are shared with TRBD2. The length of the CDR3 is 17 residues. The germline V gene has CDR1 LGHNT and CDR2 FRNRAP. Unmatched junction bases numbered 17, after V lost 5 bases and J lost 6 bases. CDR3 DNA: TGTGCTAGTGGTGCCGTCCTAGCGGGTTCCCCCGGTAAGACCCAGTACTTC. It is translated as CASGAVLAGSPGKTQYF.

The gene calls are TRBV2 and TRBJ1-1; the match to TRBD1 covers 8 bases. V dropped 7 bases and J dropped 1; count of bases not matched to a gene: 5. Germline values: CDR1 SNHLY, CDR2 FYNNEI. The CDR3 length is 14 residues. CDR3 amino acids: CASTLDRANTEAFF. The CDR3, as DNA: TGTGCCAGCACCCTGGACAGGGCGAACACTGAAGCTTTCTTT.

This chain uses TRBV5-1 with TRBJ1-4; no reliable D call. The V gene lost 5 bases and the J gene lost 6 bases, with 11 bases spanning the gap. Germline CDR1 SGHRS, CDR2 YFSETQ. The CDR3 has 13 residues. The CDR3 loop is CASRSGEDEKLFF. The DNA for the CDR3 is TGCGCCAGCAGATCGGGTGAAGATGAAAAACTGTTTTTT. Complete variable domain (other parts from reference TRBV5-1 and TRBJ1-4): KAGVTQTPRYLIKTRGQQVTLSCSPISGHRSVSWYQQTPGQGLQFLFEYFSETQRNKGNFPGRFSGRQFSNSRSEMNVSTLELGDSALYLCASRSGEDEKLFFGSGTQLSVL.

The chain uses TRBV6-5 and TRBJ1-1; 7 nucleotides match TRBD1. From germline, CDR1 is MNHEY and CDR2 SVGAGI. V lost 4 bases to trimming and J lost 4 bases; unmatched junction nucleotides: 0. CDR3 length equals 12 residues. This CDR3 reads CASSSGGTEAFF. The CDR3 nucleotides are TGTGCCAGCAGTTCAGGGGGCACTGAAGCTTTCTTT.

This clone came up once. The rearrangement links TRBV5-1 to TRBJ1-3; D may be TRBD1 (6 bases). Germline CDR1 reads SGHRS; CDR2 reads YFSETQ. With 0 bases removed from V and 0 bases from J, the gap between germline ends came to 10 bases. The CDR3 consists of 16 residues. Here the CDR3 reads CASSLGGLNSGNTIYF. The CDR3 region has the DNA TGCGCCAGCAGCTTGGGGGGGCTTAACTCTGGAAACACCATATATTTT. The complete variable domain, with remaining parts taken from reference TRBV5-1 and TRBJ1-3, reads KAGVTQTPRYLIKTRGQQVTLSCSPISGHRSVSWYQQTPGQGLQFLFEYFSETQRNKGNFPGRFSGRQFSNSRSEMNVSTLELGDSALYLCASSLGGLNSGNTIYFGEGSWLTVV.

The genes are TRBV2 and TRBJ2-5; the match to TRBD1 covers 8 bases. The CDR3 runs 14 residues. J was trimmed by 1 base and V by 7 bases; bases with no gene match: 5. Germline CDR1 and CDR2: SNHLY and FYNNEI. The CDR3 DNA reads TGTGCCAGCAAGGCGGACAGGGCCCAAGAGACCCAGTACTTC. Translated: CASKADRAQETQYF. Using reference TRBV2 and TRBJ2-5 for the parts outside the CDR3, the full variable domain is EPEVTQTPSHQVTQMGQEVILRCVPISNHLYFYWYRQILGQKVEFLVSFYNNEISEKSEIFDDQFSVERPDGSNFTLKIRSTKLEDSAMYFCASKADRAQETQYFGPGTRLLVL.

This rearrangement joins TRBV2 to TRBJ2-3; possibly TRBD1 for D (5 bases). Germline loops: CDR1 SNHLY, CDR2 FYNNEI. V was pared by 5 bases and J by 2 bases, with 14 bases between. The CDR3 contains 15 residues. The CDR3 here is CASSQMGLFTDTQYF. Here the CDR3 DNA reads TGTGCCAGCAGTCAGATGGGGCTCTTCACAGATACGCAGTATTTT.

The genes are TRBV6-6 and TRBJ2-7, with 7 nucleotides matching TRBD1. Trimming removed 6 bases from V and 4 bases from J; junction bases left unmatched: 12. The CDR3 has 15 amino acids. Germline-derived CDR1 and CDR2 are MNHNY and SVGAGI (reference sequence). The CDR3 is CASRSHRGDSYEQYF. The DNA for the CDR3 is TGTGCCAGCAGGTCCCACAGGGGTGACAGTTACGAGCAGTACTTC.